This TCR beta chain was identified during a study of cytomegalovirus exposure and HLA in healthy donors. Study outcomes and limitations: An apparent linkage of common viral pathogens to several of the most significant clusters emerged in a later analysis. Productive rates of about 87% or about 30% were seen for most TCR beta V segments in an earlier analysis.

Turning to this clone: As yet, its antigen is unknown.

CDR1 SEHNR and CDR2 FQNEAQ come from the germline V gene (reference sequence). Unmatched junction bases numbered 21, after V lost 5 bases and J lost 9 bases. This CDR3 comprises 18 residues. Amplification used 60 Vbeta primers and 13 Jbeta primers. Produced via immunoSEQ multiplex PCR; TCRdb's table is partial and in-frame only. The sample has some 190,000 clones, just over 75% seen once; the top ten hold roughly 1.5%. V and J are TRBV7-9 and TRBJ2-1, with 8 bases aligning to TRBD2. This receptor was obtained from a man between 18 and 35 years old in good health and CMV-seronegative. Material for sequencing was PBMCs. This chain's CDR3 is CASSLPPPGAIRGGEQFF. The CDR3 DNA sequence: TGTGCCAGCAGCCTCCCCCCCCCAGGGGCCATACGGGGGGGTGAGCAGTTCTTC.